Listed here are 6 T cell receptor beta chains from one sample, sequenced in a study of graft-versus-host responses after intestinal transplantation. Using immunoSEQ multiplex PCR, the repertoire was profiled, and TCRdb retains in-frame clones only, with some absent. The sample consists of under 20,000 clones, around nine tenths of them appearing once. The sample consisted of PBMCs, taken around 230 days after intestinal transplant. Receptor source: a human patient who received an intestinal transplant, so some T cells may come from the graft donor.

This rearrangement joins TRBV7-9 to TRBJ2-7; D ambiguous. V was clipped by 5 bases and J by 3 bases, with 8 bases between them. The length of the CDR3 is 12 residues. CDR1 SEHNR and CDR2 FQNEAQ come from the germline V gene (reference sequence). CDR3 amino acids: CASSLTLYEQYF. DNA of the CDR3: TGTGCCAGCAGCCTGACCCTCTACGAGCAGTACTTC.

This chain connects TRBV27 to TRBJ1-2; D may be TRBD1 (5 bases). V was shortened by 6 bases and J by 3 bases, with 11 bases between the two germline ends. The germline V gene has CDR1 MNHEY and CDR2 SMNVEV (reference sequence). This CDR3 has 13 residues. The CDR3 DNA sequence: TGTGCCAGCAGACCATTGGGGGACTATGGCTACACCTTC. Translating gives CASRPLGDYGYTF.

V is TRBV5-1 and J is TRBJ1-2; 7 bases fit TRBD1. After removal of 3 bases from V and 8 bases from J, the junction contained 7 bases not matched to a gene. The CDR3 length is 13 residues. Germline lookup yields CDR1 SGHRS and CDR2 YFSETQ. In DNA, the CDR3 is TGCGCCAGCAGCTCCGGGACAGCCGGAGGCTACACCTTC. Translating it yields CASSSGTAGGYTF.

This chain links TRBV7-9 with TRBJ1-1; possible D gene TRBD1, 5 bases. Germline values: CDR1 SEHNR, CDR2 FQNEAQ (reference sequence). V gave up 5 bases and J gave up 3 bases, with 7 bases separating them. CDR3 length: 12 amino acids. CDR3 nucleotide sequence: TGTGCCAGCAGCCGGGGGGACACTGAAGCTTTCTTT. This sequence encodes CASSRGDTEAFF.

The chain joins TRBV15 to TRBJ2-3, with TRBD2 matching over 8 bases. V was clipped by 8 bases and J by 1 base; unmatched bases: 11. CDR1 and CDR2 from the germline V gene are LNHNV and YYDKDF (reference sequence). The CDR3 runs 16 residues. The CDR3 protein is CATETGGNGGTDTQYF. DNA for the CDR3: TGTGCCACCGAAACGGGAGGGAACGGGGGCACAGATACGCAGTATTTT.

The V call is TRBV5-4, the J call TRBJ2-4; possibly TRBD1 for D (5 bases). V was clipped by 4 bases and J by 0 bases, with 11 bases between them. Germline V CDR1 and CDR2: SGHNT, YYREEE (reference sequence). The CDR3 runs to 15 residues. CDR3 DNA sequence: TGTGCCAGCAGCATCCAGGGTATAGCCAAAAACATTCAGTACTTC. Translating gives CASSIQGIAKNIQYF.